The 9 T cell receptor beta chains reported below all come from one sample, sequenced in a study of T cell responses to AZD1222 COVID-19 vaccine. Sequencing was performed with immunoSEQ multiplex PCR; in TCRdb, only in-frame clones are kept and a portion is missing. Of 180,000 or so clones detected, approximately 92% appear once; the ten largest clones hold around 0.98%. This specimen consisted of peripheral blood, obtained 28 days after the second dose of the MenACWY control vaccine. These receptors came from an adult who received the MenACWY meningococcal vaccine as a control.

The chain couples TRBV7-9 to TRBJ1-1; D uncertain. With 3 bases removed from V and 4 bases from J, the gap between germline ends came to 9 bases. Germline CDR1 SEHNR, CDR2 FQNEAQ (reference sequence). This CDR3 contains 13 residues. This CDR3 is CASSFMGTTEAFF. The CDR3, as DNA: TGTGCCAGCAGCTTTATGGGTACCACTGAAGCTTTCTTT.

In DNA form, the CDR3 reads TGTGCCTGGAGTGAGGGCCCCAACTATGGCTACACCTTC. Protein product: CAWSEGPNYGYTF. The rearrangement joins TRBV30 to TRBJ1-2; D gene ambiguous. Germline values: CDR1 GTSNPN, CDR2 SVGIG (reference sequence). V was shortened by 1 base and J by 2 bases, with 8 bases between the two germline ends. CDR3 length: 13 amino acids.

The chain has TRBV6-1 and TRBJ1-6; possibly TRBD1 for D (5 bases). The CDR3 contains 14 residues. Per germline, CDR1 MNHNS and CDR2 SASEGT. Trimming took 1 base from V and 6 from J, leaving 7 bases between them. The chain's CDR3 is CASSEVGGNSPLHF. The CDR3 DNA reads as TGTGCCAGCAGTGAAGTTGGGGGTAATTCACCCCTCCACTTT.

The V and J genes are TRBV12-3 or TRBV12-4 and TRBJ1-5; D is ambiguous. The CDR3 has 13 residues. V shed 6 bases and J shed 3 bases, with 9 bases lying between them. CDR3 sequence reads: CASRRQDNQPQHF. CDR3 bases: TGTGCCAGCAGACGACAAGACAATCAGCCCCAGCATTTT.

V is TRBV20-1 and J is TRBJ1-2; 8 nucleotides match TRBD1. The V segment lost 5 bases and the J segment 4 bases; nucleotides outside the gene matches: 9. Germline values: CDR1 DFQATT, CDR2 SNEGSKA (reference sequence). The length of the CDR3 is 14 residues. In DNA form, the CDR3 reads TGCAGTGCTCGTGGACAGGGCCTAGGCTATGGCTACACCTTC. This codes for CSARGQGLGYGYTF.

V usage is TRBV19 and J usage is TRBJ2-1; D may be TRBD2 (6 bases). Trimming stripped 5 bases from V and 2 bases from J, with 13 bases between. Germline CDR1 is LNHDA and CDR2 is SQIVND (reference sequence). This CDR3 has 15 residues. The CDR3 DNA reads TGTGCCAGTAGTGATAGCGGCAGAACCTACAATGAGCAGTTCTTC. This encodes CASSDSGRTYNEQFF.

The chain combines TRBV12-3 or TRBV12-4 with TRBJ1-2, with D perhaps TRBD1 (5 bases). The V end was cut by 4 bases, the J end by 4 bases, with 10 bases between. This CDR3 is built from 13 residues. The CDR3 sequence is CASSSQAFYGYTF. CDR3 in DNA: TGTGCCAGCAGTTCACAGGCTTTCTATGGCTACACCTTC.

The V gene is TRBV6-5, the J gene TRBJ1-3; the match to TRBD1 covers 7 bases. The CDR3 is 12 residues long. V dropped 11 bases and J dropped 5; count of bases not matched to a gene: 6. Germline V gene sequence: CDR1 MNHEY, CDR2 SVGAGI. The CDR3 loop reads CAPVGQRNTIYF. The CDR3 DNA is TGTGCCCCCGTGGGACAGCGAAACACCATATATTTT.

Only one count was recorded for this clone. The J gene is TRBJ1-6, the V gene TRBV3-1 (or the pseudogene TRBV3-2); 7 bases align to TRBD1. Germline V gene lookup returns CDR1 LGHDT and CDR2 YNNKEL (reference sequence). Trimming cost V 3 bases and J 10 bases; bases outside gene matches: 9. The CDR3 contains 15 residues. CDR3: CASSHRQGLGSPLHF. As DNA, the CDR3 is TGTGCCAGCAGCCACAGACAGGGCTTGGGGTCACCCCTCCACTTT.